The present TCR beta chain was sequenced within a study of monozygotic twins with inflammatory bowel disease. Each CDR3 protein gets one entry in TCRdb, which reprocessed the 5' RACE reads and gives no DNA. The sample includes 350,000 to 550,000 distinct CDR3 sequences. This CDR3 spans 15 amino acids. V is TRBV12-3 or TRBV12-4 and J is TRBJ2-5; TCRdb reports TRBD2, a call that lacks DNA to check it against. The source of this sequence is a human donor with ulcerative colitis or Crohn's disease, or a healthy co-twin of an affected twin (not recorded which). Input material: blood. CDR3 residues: CASSTQALQQETQYF.